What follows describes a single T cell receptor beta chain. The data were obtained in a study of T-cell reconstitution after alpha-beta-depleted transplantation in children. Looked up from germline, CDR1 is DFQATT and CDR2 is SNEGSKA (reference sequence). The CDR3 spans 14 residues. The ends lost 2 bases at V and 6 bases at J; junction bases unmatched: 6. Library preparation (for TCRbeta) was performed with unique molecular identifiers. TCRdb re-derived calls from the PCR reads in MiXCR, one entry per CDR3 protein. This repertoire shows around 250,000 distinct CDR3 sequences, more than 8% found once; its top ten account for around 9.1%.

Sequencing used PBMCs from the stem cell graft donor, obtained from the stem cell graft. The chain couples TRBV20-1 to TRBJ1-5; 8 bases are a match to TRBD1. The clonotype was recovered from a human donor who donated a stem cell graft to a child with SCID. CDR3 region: CSARPGGIFQPQHF. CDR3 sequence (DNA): TGCAGTGCTAGACCAGGGGGCATCTTTCAGCCCCAGCATTTT.